Below are 3 T cell receptor beta chains sequenced from a single sample in a study of blood T cells in healthy people across ages. PCR was performed a second time for about 6 to 12 cycles using a sample-barcoded 5' primer and a J-beta primer mix. A single record per CDR3 protein comes from TCRdb applying MiXCR to the 5' RACE reads. The sample contains around 1,700,000 distinct CDR3 sequences, about 30% of which appear only once. Material for sequencing was blood. The receptors come from a woman aged 25 to 39 in good health.

This clonotype was seen repeatedly, ten times or more. CDR3 sequence (DNA): TGTGCCATCAGTGGAACCACCGGGACAGGGTTCTCCGAGCAGTACTTC. It is translated as CAISGTTGTGFSEQYF. V usage is TRBV10-3 and J usage is TRBJ2-7; 9 bases agree with TRBD1. CDR3 length: 16 residues. Trimming cost V 4 bases and J 6 bases; bases outside gene matches: 13. Germline V gene sequence: CDR1 ENHRY, CDR2 SYGVKD.

About this clonotype: Because it lacks the conserved phenylalanine or tryptophan at the end, this CDR3 is likely a read error. The chain carries TRBV5-1 and TRBJ2-3; weak D call: TRBD2 (6 bases). Germline-derived CDR1 and CDR2 are SGHRS and YFSETQ. The CDR3 loop spans 15 amino acids. With 2 bases removed from V and 2 bases from J, the gap between germline ends came to 12 bases. The CDR3 sequence: CASSLDGLITDTQYS. The CDR3 DNA is TGCGCCAGCAGCTTAGATGGACTAATCACAGATACGCAGTATTCT.

The V and J genes are TRBV2 and TRBJ2-1; 9 bases are shared with TRBD1. Unmatched junction bases numbered 11, after V lost 8 bases and J lost 0 bases. The CDR3 totals 17 residues. CDR1 and CDR2 (germline): SNHLY, FYNNEI. The CDR3 nucleotides are TGTGCCAGCTCCCGAGCAGGGGGACAGGGCTCCTACAATGAGCAGTTCTTC. Its translation: CASSRAGGQGSYNEQFF. The full variable domain, completed using reference TRBV2 and TRBJ2-1, is EPEVTQTPSHQVTQMGQEVILRCVPISNHLYFYWYRQILGQKVEFLVSFYNNEISEKSEIFDDQFSVERPDGSNFTLKIRSTKLEDSAMYFCASSRAGGQGSYNEQFFGPGTRLTVL.